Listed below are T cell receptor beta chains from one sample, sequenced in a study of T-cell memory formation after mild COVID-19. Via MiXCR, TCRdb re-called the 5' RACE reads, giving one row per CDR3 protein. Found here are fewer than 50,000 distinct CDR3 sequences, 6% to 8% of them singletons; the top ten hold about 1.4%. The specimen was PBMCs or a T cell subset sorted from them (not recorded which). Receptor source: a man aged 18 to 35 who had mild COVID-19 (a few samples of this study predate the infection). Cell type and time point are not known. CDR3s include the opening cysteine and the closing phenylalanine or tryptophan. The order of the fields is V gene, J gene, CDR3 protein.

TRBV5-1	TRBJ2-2	CASSLEGPRDTGELFF
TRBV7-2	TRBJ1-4	CASSLNQGNEKLFF
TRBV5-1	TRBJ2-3	CASSLEVPDTDTQYF
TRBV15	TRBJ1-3	CATSRRTGSGNTIYF
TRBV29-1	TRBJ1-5	CSVYRTWSDDQPQHF
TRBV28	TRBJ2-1	CAMRTARGGEQFF
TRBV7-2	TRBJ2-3	CASSSSGSGTDTQYF
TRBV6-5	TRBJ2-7	CASSYSLGSADYEQYF
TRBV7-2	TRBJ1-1	CASSSGQITEAFF
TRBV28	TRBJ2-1	CASSTHFNEQFF
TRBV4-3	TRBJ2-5	CASSPVQRGGMETQYF
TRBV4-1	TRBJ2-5	CASSQAGIRLGGLQETQYF
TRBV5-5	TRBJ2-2	CASSLGGANTGELFF
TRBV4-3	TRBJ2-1	CASSQGTSGGAIYGEQFF
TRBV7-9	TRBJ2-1	CASSLRVGTSGERRYNEQFF
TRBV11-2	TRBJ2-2	CASSPGATNTGELFF
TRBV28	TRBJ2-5	CASRPQGQETQYF
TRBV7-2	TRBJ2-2	CASSFLKGDSRNTGELFF
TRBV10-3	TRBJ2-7	CAISATYEQYF
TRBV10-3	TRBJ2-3	CAIGGRLTSGSTDTQYF
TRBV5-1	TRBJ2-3	CASSLTGGPAGDTQYF
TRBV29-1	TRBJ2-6	CTTGSGANVLTF
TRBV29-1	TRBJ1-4	CSAGDRVGEKLFF
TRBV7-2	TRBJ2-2	CASSLAVTGELFF
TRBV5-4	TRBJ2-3	CASSLHGGTDTQYF
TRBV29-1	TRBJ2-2	CSARAGTPTGELFF
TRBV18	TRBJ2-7	CASSPWRAGEQYF
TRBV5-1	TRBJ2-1	CASNSQGYSYNEQFF
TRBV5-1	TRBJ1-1	CASSLGGPGGMNTEAFF
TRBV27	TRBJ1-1	CASSRYTGWGNTEAFF
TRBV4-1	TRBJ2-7	CASSQDPGASYEQYF
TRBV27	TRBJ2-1	CASSPRGASGAHEQFF
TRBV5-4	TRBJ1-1	CASSRLTGSNTEAFF
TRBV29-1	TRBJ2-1	CSVSGGPGEQFF
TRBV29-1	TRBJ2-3	CSVDRGGTDTQYF
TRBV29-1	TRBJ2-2	CIAIQGAAGELFF
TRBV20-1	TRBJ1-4	CSASIVTNEKLFF
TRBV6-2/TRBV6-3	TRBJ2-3	CASSFATGFPDTQYF
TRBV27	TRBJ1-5	CASSLKPGLNQPQHF
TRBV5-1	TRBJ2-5	CASSLGRGETQYF
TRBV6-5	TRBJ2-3	CASSFGGTPTDTQYF
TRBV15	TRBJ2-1	CATSRDSAAGFEQFF
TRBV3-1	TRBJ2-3	CASSQDGGGDTQYF
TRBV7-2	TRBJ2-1	CASSLAFGLYNEQFF
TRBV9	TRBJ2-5	CASSVSGGDQETQYF
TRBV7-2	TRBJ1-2	CASSTGTTYGYTF
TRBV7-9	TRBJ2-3	CASSTQGTDTQYF
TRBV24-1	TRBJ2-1	CATSVAGNFEQFF
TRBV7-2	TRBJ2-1	CASSLNGGSYNEQFF